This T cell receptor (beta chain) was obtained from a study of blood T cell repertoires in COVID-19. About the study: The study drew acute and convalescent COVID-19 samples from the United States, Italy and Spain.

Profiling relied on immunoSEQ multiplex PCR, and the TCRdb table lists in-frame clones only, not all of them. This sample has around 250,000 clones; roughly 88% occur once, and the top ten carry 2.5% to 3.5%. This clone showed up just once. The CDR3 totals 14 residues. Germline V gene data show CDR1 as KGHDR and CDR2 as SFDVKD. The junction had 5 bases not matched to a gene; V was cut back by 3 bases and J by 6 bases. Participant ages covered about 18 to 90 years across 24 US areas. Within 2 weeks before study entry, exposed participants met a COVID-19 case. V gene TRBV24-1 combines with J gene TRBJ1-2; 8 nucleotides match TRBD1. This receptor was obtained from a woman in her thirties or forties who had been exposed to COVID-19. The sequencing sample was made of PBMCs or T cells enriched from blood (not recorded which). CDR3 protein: CATSDQGAGDGYTF. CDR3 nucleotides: TGTGCCACCAGTGATCAGGGGGCAGGAGATGGCTACACCTTC.